These 27 T cell receptor beta chains originate from one sample sequenced in a study of breast tumors, draining lymph nodes, adjacent tissues. One entry per CDR3 protein, called by TCRdb with MiXCR from the multiplex PCR reads. The sample consists of approximately 130,000 distinct CDR3 sequences, more than 20% of them appearing once. Breast cancer patients provided tissue from their axillary draining lymph nodes. Sequencing input: axillary lymph node tissue. These TCRs come from a female donor with breast cancer. Some clones in this sample may be carry-over from other donors' samples.

This clonotype was picked up many times. This sequence joins TRBV10-2 and TRBJ2-7; D remains unclear. Germline V gives CDR1 WSHSY, CDR2 SAAADI. The CDR3 contains 14 residues. Trimming removed 2 bases at V and 0 bases at J, with 8 bases between. The DNA for the CDR3 is TGCGCCAGCAGTGAGGTTTCAGTCTCCTACGAGCAGTACTTC. This encodes CASSEVSVSYEQYF.

The sample holds many counts of this clonotype. The rearrangement joins TRBV20-1 to TRBJ2-7; the match to TRBD2 covers 9 bases. V was pared by 5 bases and J by 3 bases, with 5 bases of the junction left unmatched. The CDR3 runs 13 residues. The V gene's germline CDR1 is DFQATT and CDR2 SNEGSKA (reference sequence). The DNA for the CDR3 is TGCAGTGCTTTAGCGGGAGTCGACTACGAGCAGTACTTC. The encoded protein is CSALAGVDYEQYF.

Note on this clonotype: One base away lies a much larger clone, so this may be a sequencing read error. The chain is built from TRBV7-2 and TRBJ2-1; D is possibly TRBD2 (6 bases). Trimming left V 5 bases short and J 4 bases short, with 24 bases between. The CDR3 spans 18 residues. Germline loops: CDR1 SGHTA, CDR2 FQGNSA. The CDR3 loop is CASSPDTRKIAVYNEQFF. CDR3 bases: TGTGCCAGCAGCCCCGACACTCGAAAAATAGCGGTGTACAATGAGCAGTTCTTC.

For this clonotype: This may be a read error, as it is one base from a much larger clone. The gene calls are TRBV12-3 or TRBV12-4 and TRBJ2-2; D gene uncertain. Deletions cut 3 bases from V and 6 bases from J, with 8 bases between. The CDR3 covers 13 residues. In DNA, the CDR3 is TGTGCCAGCAGTTTTTCCGCGGCCGGGGAGCTGTTTTTT. Protein product: CASSFSAAGELFF.

This clonotype was observed at least ten times. V is TRBV19 and J is TRBJ2-1; tentatively, D is TRBD1 (5 bases). Per the germline V gene, CDR1 is LNHDA and CDR2 is SQIVND (reference sequence). Between the trimmed V and J ends, which lost 3 bases and 10 bases, there was a span of 10 bases. This CDR3 comprises 12 residues. CDR3 nucleotides: TGTGCCAGTAGTATCCGGGCAGGGGAGCAGTTCTTC. It specifies CASSIRAGEQFF. Full variable domain (remainder filled in from reference TRBV19 and TRBJ2-1): DGGITQSPKYLFRKEGQNVTLSCEQNLNHDAMYWYRQDPGQGLRLIYYSQIVNDFQKGDIAEGYSVSREKKESFPLTVTSAQKNPTAFYLCASSIRAGEQFFGPGTRLTVL.

This clonotype has just a few counts. The chain uses TRBV6-1 and TRBJ2-2, with 7 bases lining up with TRBD1. The CDR3 consists of 15 residues. Unmatched junction bases numbered 6, after V lost 7 bases and J lost 1 base. The V gene's germline CDR1 is MNHNS and CDR2 SASEGT. CDR3 bases: TGTGCCAGCACCTACCGGGACAGGAACACCGGGGAGCTGTTTTTT. Translated: CASTYRDRNTGELFF.

The table lists this clonotype with many counts. This chain joins TRBV5-5 and TRBJ1-2; possible D gene TRBD1, 5 bases. CDR1 is SGHKS and CDR2 is YYEKEE in the germline V gene (reference sequence). Trimming removed 3 bases from V and 4 bases from J, with 16 bases in between. CDR3 length: 15 amino acids. CDR3 DNA sequence: TGTGCCAGCAGCTGGGGCGGGACGGCGATCTATGGCTACACCTTC. It translates to CASSWGGTAIYGYTF.

This clonotype appeared many times. The J gene is TRBJ2-7, the V gene TRBV7-2; D may be TRBD1 or TRBD2 (6 bases each). In germline, CDR1 is SGHTA, CDR2 FQGNSA. With 1 base removed from V and 7 bases from J, the gap between germline ends came to 11 bases. CDR3 length: 13 residues. The CDR3 DNA follows: TGTGCCAGCAGCTTAGATTGGAGGGGGGAGCAGTACTTC. It specifies CASSLDWRGEQYF.

This clonotype was counted at least ten times. The chain uses TRBV19 and TRBJ2-7; D may be TRBD2 (5 bases). Germline loops: CDR1 LNHDA, CDR2 SQIVND (reference sequence). The CDR3 consists of 13 residues. V lost 3 bases, J lost 3 bases, and 9 bases lay in between. This CDR3 is CASSISEGYEQYF. The CDR3 DNA is TGTGCCAGTAGTATTTCCGAGGGCTACGAGCAGTACTTC.

This clonotype has a count of ten or more. This chain joins TRBV7-2 and TRBJ1-2; D uncertain. Trimming removed 6 bases at V and 7 bases at J, with 9 bases between. The germline CDR1 and CDR2 sequences are SGHTA and FQGNSA. There are 11 residues in the CDR3. CDR3 sequence: CASSSPGGYTF. As DNA, the CDR3 is TGTGCCAGCAGTTCCCCCGGTGGCTACACCTTC.

This clonotype was seen just once. A much larger clone is a single base away; this may be a read error. The chain employs TRBV6-5 and TRBJ2-1; D perhaps matches TRBD2 (6 bases). This CDR3 has 16 amino acids. The ends were cut back, 0 bases at V and 6 bases at J, with 15 bases in the middle. Germline V lookup: CDR1 MNHEY, CDR2 SVGAGI. CDR3 region: CASSYSRGAGCNEQFF. CDR3 DNA sequence: TGTGCCAGCAGTTACTCGCGGGGTGCCGGCTGCAATGAGCAGTTCTTC.

This clonotype occurred many times. This chain links TRBV6-2 or TRBV6-3 with TRBJ2-3, with a weak D call TRBD1 (6 bases). Trimming removed 4 bases at V and 0 bases at J, with 20 bases between. Germline CDR1 MNHEY, CDR2 SVGEGT. The CDR3 covers 18 residues. The CDR3 bases are TGTGCCAGCAGTTCCCGCTGGGGATCGCAGGGGAGCACAGATACGCAGTATTTT. Residues: CASSSRWGSQGSTDTQYF.

This clonotype was seen at least ten times. The gene calls are TRBV2 and TRBJ2-3; 10 nucleotides align to TRBD2. With 4 bases clipped from V and 4 bases from J, the junction kept 8 bases outside the gene matches. Germline loops: CDR1 SNHLY, CDR2 FYNNEI. The CDR3 runs 16 residues. CDR3 sequence reads: CASSGATSGRADTQYF. CDR3 sequence (DNA): TGTGCCAGCAGTGGGGCAACGAGCGGGAGGGCAGATACGCAGTATTTT.

This clonotype was observed a handful of times. The V and J genes are TRBV19 and TRBJ1-5; D unresolved. The CDR3 extends over 15 amino acids. CDR1 is LNHDA, CDR2 SQIVND, per germline (reference sequence). Trimming shortened V by 3 bases and J by 4 bases, and 13 bases separated the two germline ends. CDR3 amino acids: CASSISRLPNQPQHF. The CDR3 DNA reads as TGTGCCAGTAGTATTAGTAGACTTCCGAATCAGCCCCAGCATTTT. The full variable domain, with the rest looked up from reference TRBV19 and TRBJ1-5, is DGGITQSPKYLFRKEGQNVTLSCEQNLNHDAMYWYRQDPGQGLRLIYYSQIVNDFQKGDIAEGYSVSREKKESFPLTVTSAQKNPTAFYLCASSISRLPNQPQHFGDGTRLSIL.

The rearrangement links TRBV19 to TRBJ2-2; 10 bases are a match to TRBD2. The V and J ends lost 8 bases and 3 bases, in that order; junction bases with no gene match: 9. The CDR3 contains 16 residues. The V gene's germline CDR1 is LNHDA and CDR2 SQIVND (reference sequence). For the CDR3, the DNA is TGTGCCAGTCGTCCATTAAGCGGGAGGGACACCGGGGAGCTGTTTTTT. Its protein is CASRPLSGRDTGELFF.

This clonotype was recorded many times. The chain uses TRBV9 and TRBJ2-7, with D tentatively TRBD2 (7 bases). Germline V lookup: CDR1 SGDLS, CDR2 YYNGEE. This CDR3 region has 16 residues. V was shortened by 0 bases and J by 5 bases, with 18 bases between the two germline ends. Written as DNA, the CDR3 is TGTGCCAGCAGCGTAGGTTCGGGGGGCGCATCAGACGAGCAGTACTTC. Its translation: CASSVGSGGASDEQYF.

The chain has TRBV28 and TRBJ1-5; D is possibly TRBD1 (5 bases). The germline V gene has CDR1 MDHEN and CDR2 SYDVKM. Between the trimmed V and J ends, which lost 5 bases and 4 bases, there was a span of 12 bases. The CDR3 length is 14 residues. Here the CDR3 DNA reads TGTGCCAGCAGTACACAACAGGTTAATCAGCCCCAGCATTTT. It encodes CASSTQQVNQPQHF.

This clonotype was counted ten times or more. V and J are TRBV2 and TRBJ2-5; a possible D gene is TRBD2 (5 bases). CDR3 length equals 13 residues. Germline loops: CDR1 SNHLY, CDR2 FYNNEI. With 5 bases removed from V and 4 bases from J, the gap between germline ends came to 11 bases. Here the CDR3 DNA reads TGTGCCAGCAGTTCCGGGATTAGAGAGACCCAGTACTTC. Amino acid sequence: CASSSGIRETQYF.

A word on this clonotype: A much more abundant neighbour one base away suggests this may be a read error. V usage is TRBV4-1 and J usage is TRBJ2-1; D gene ambiguous. V was cut by 1 base and J by 9 bases, with 22 bases left in between. Germline V gene lookup returns CDR1 MGHRA and CDR2 YSYEKL. There are 17 residues in the CDR3. CDR3 protein: CASSQGPMAPPLGEQFF. CDR3 sequence (DNA): TGCGCCAGCAGCCAAGGCCCCATGGCCCCACCGCTCGGTGAGCAGTTCTTC.

This clonotype was recorded many times. CDR3 loop: CASSYATSGTYNEQFF. The CDR3 DNA is TGTGCCAGCAGTTACGCGACTAGCGGGACCTACAATGAGCAGTTCTTC. J is TRBJ2-1 and V is TRBV6-2 or TRBV6-3, with 11 bases identical to TRBD2. The CDR3 is 16 amino acids. J gave up 2 bases and V 2 bases, and 2 bases lay outside the gene matches. CDR1 and CDR2 (germline): MNHEY, SVGEGT.

This clonotype was detected ten times or more. The chain uses TRBV19 and TRBJ1-5; D call uncertain. CDR3 size: 14 residues. The V end was cut by 6 bases, the J end by 2 bases, with 11 bases between. Germline assignment: CDR1 LNHDA and CDR2 SQIVND (reference sequence). The CDR3 reads CASSPVQRNQPQHF. The CDR3 DNA reads TGTGCCAGTAGCCCCGTACAGCGCAATCAGCCCCAGCATTTT.

This clonotype was counted only a few times. One end of the junction fails to match germline, which may point to a read error. The chain is built from TRBV30 and TRBJ2-5; D is perhaps TRBD2 (6 bases). CDR3 length: 14 amino acids. CDR1 GTSNPN and CDR2 SVGIG come from the germline V gene (reference sequence). CDR3 sequence (DNA): TGTGCCTGGGAGGCCGGGGGATTCCAAGAGACCCAGCACTTC. Its protein product is CAWEAGGFQETQHF.

This clonotype was found many times. This chain uses TRBV28 with TRBJ1-3; D unclear. Germline CDR1 reads MDHEN; CDR2 reads SYDVKM. V dropped 5 bases and J dropped 1 base, with 9 bases sitting between them. This CDR3 spans 14 amino acids. The CDR3 coding sequence is TGTGCCAGCAGTCCCCAGCTATCTGGAAACACCATATATTTT. Protein: CASSPQLSGNTIYF. Full variable domain (remainder filled in from reference TRBV28 and TRBJ1-3): DVKVTQSSRYLVKRTGEKVFLECVQDMDHENMFWYRQDPGLGLRLIYFSYDVKMKEKGDIPEGYSVSREKKERFSLILESASTNQTSMYLCASSPQLSGNTIYFGEGSWLTVV.

This clonotype was counted ten times or more. This chain connects TRBV5-8 to TRBJ2-7, with 9 bases lining up with TRBD2. Trimming removed 3 bases from V and 4 bases from J; junction bases left unmatched: 2. CDR3 size: 13 residues. In germline, CDR1 is SGHTS, CDR2 YDEGEE. The CDR3 loop reads CASSYTSGYEQYF. In nucleotides, the CDR3 is TGTGCCAGCAGCTATACTAGCGGGTACGAGCAGTACTTC.

To note about this clonotype: This may be a read error: a much more frequent sequence differs by one nucleotide. The rearrangement uses TRBV7-2 and TRBJ2-7, with D possibly being TRBD2 (5 bases). CDR3 length: 12 residues. Trimming removed 8 bases at V and 9 bases at J, with 17 bases between. Germline V lookup: CDR1 SGHTA, CDR2 FQGNSA. CDR3 nucleotides: TGTGCCAGCGGCCCACGCGTAGGGAGGCAGTACTTC. Amino acids: CASGPRVGRQYF.

CDR3: CASSRDWESSYEQYF. CDR3 sequence (DNA): TGTGCCAGCAGTCGGGACTGGGAAAGCTCCTACGAGCAGTACTTC. V usage is TRBV28 and J usage is TRBJ2-7, with D possibly TRBD2 on 6 matching bases. The CDR3 runs 15 residues. From germline, CDR1 is MDHEN and CDR2 SYDVKM. V was shortened by 5 bases and J by 0 bases, with 14 bases between the two germline ends.

This clonotype was detected ten times or more. The chain couples TRBV20-1 to TRBJ1-4; 10 bases agree with TRBD1. CDR1 DFQATT and CDR2 SNEGSKA come from the germline V gene (reference sequence). The CDR3 contains 17 residues. Trimming cost V 0 bases and J 14 bases; bases outside gene matches: 18. CDR3 sequence (DNA): TGCAGTGCTAGAGATTACGACGCCGGGACAGGGGCCTCCGAGCTGTTTTTT. Translating gives CSARDYDAGTGASELFF.